The T cell receptor (beta chain) described here comes from a study of blood T cell repertoires in COVID-19. Whole-study context: Both acute and convalescent COVID-19 samples were obtained from the United States, Italy and Spain. PBMCs, B-cell-depleted T cells, or T cells provided the cDNA or gDNA that made up the material.

The assay was immunoSEQ multiplex PCR, and TCRdb's table has in-frame clones only and misses some. The data hold a few hundred thousand clones, with over 80% observed a single time. CDR1 and CDR2 (germline): LGHDT, YNNKEL (reference sequence). V was cut by 4 bases and J by 12 bases, with 10 bases left in between. This CDR3 has 11 residues. This clonotype was obtained from a woman aged 40 to 50 who had been exposed to COVID-19. What was sequenced was PBMCs or T cells enriched from blood (not recorded which). The chain joins TRBV3-1 (or the pseudogene TRBV3-2) to TRBJ2-1; D possibly corresponds to TRBD2 (5 bases). CDR3 nucleotides: TGTGCCAGCAGCCCCGGGGTTGGGCAGTTCTTC. Translation gives CASSPGVGQFF.